This TCR beta chain originates from a study of a mutant IDH1 vaccine in newly diagnosed glioma. In the study overall: It was radiotherapy, temozolomide, or both that patients received previously, with most receiving both.

TCRdb's copy holds only in-frame clones and misses some; the assay was immunoSEQ multiplex PCR. The data contain 25,000 to 35,000 clones, over 75% of them singletons. Notes on the study in general: It was about 92% of patients that developed vaccine-induced immune responses. With respect to changes in top peripheral T cell clonotypes, pseudoprogression seemed unrelated.

With respect to this clone: Its target is not known.

Time point noted: baseline, week 1 (first vaccination visit). Treatment described: pre-vaccination baseline after standard-of-care therapy. Each astrocytoma in the donors was new, WHO grade 3 or 4, IDH1-mutant and ATRX-lost. CDR3 length: 13 amino acids. Germline-derived CDR1 and CDR2 are SGHRS and YFSETQ. Trimming removed 4 bases from V and 2 bases from J, with 9 bases in between. The chain couples TRBV5-1 to TRBJ2-5; D gene unclear. The sample was PBMCs, taken from a glioma patient treated with radiotherapy, temozolomide or both. This sequence was found in a man younger than 45 with glioma. CDR3 residues: CASSPRIQETQYF. The CDR3 DNA reads as TGCGCCAGCAGCCCCCGGATTCAAGAGACCCAGTACTTC. The complete variable domain, with remaining parts taken from reference TRBV5-1 and TRBJ2-5, reads KAGVTQTPRYLIKTRGQQVTLSCSPISGHRSVSWYQQTPGQGLQFLFEYFSETQRNKGNFPGRFSGRQFSNSRSEMNVSTLELGDSALYLCASSPRIQETQYFGPGTRLLVL.